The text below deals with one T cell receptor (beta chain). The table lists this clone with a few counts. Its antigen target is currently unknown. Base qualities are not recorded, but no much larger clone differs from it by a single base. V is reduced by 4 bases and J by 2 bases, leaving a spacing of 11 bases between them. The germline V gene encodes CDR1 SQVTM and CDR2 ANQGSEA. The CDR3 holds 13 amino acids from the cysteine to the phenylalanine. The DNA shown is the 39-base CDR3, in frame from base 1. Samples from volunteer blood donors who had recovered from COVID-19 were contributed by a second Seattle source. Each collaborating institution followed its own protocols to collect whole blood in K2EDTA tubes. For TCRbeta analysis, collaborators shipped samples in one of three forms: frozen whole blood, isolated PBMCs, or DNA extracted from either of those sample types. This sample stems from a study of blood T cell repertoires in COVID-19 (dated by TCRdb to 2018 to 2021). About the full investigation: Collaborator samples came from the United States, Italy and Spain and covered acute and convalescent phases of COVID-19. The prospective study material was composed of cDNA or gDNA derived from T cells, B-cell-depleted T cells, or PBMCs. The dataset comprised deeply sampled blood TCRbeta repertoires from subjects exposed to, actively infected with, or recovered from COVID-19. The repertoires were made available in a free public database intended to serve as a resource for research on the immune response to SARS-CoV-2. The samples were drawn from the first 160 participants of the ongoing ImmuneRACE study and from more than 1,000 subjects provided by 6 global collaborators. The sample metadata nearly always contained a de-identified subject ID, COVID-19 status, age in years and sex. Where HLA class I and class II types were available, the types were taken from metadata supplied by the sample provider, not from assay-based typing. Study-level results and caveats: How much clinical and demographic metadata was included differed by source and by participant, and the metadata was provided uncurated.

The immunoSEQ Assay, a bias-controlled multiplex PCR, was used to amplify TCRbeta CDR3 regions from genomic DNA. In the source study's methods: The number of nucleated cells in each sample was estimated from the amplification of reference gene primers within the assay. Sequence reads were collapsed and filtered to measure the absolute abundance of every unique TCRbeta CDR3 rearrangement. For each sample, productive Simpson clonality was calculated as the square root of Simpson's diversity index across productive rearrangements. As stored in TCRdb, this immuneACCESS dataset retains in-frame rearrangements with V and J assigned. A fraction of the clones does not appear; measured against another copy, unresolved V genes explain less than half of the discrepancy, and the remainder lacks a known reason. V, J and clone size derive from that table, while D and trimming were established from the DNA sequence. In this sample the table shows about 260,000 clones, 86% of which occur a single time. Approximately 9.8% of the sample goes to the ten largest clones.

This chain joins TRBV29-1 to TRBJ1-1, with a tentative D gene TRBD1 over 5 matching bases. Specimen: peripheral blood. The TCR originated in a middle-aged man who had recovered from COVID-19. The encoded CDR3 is CSVGAGSNTEAFF. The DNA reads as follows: TGCAGCGTTGGTGCAGGGTCTAACACTGAAGCTTTCTTT. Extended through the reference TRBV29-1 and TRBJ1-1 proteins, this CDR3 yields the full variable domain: SAVISQKPSRDICQRGTSLTIQCQVDSQVTMMFWYRQQPGQSLTLIATANQGSEATYESGFVIDKFPISRPNLTFSTLTVSNMSPEDSSIYLCSVGAGSNTEAFFGQGTRLTVV.